Sequencing of this T cell receptor beta chain was carried out in a study of vaccination effects on CD4 cells after COVID-19. Study overall: Samples that were drawn after vaccination came a median of 72 days after the second dose.

About this clone: Its matching antigen is unknown.

ViraFEST used viral peptide pools to expand antigen-specific CD4+ T cells before sequencing. Culture proceeded for approximately 10 days, and CD4+ T cells were then isolated. By PCR, the person was confirmed to have had SARS-CoV-2 infection between March and December 2020. The vaccine given was either BNT162b2 or mRNA-1273, in two doses. The authors replaced half the medium with IL-2 medium on days 3 and 7. The protocol was immunoSEQ multiplex PCR, while the TCRdb copy is restricted to in-frame clones and leaves out a portion. This repertoire shows about 15,000 clones, about 70% found once; its top ten account for around a fifth. This TCR was recovered from a human donor who had a prior SARS-CoV-2 infection. The sequenced sample was CD4+ T cells from PBMCs cultured with SARS-CoV-2 spike peptides, obtained after COVID-19 vaccination.

The CDR3 reads CASSRVAGGLDEQYF. CDR3 nucleotides: TGTGCCAGCAGCCGAGTAGCGGGGGGGCTGGACGAGCAGTACTTC. This chain uses TRBV4-2 with TRBJ2-7; 11 bases are a match to TRBD2. CDR3 length: 15 residues. After removal of 4 bases from V and 5 bases from J, the junction contained 7 bases not matched to a gene. Germline CDR1 and CDR2: LGHNA and YNFKEQ.